This passage covers 17 T cell receptor beta chains from one sample sequenced in a study of human CD4 T cells and Enterobacteriaceae. Sequencing used immunoSEQ multiplex PCR; TCRdb keeps in-frame clones, though not all of them. The sample records roughly 30,000 clones, around four fifths being singletons. Memory CD4+ T cells were sorted as all CD4+ cells except CD45RA+CCR7+CD95- naive cells, over 95% pure. The sequencing sample was made of memory CD4+ T cells from blood. Receptor source: a human donor in good health.

This clone has only a few counts. V gene TRBV5-4 combines with J gene TRBJ1-1, with no clear D. The CDR3 is 14 amino acids. V shed 2 bases and J shed 1 base, with 9 bases lying between them. Germline CDR1 and CDR2: SGHNT and YYREEE (reference sequence). As DNA, the CDR3 is TGTGCCAGCAGCTTAGAACTAACGAACACTGAAGCTTTCTTT. Its protein product is CASSLELTNTEAFF.

V gene TRBV28 combines with J gene TRBJ2-7; 12 bases map to TRBD1. This CDR3 is built from 13 residues. V trimming: 8 bases; J trimming: 6 bases; junction bases outside the gene matches: 5. Looked up from germline, CDR1 is MDHEN and CDR2 is SYDVKM. CDR3: CASAGQGAFEQYF. CDR3 sequence (DNA): TGTGCCAGCGCGGGACAGGGGGCCTTCGAGCAGTACTTC.

The sample holds one count of this clone. The J gene is TRBJ2-2, the V gene TRBV11-2; no clear D. The CDR3 sequence is 14 residues long. CDR1 is SGHAT, CDR2 FQNNGV, per germline. V gave up 3 bases and J gave up 6 bases, with 11 bases separating them. The CDR3, as DNA: TGTGCCAGCAGCTTCCTCAGAGAGGCCGGGGAGCTGTTTTTT. Protein: CASSFLREAGELFF.

The chain joins TRBV7-2 to TRBJ1-4; D ambiguous. Trimming cost V 5 bases and J 0 bases, with 7 bases left between them. The CDR3 is made up of 14 amino acids. Germline V gene data show CDR1 as SGHTA and CDR2 as FQGNSA. The CDR3 loop is CASSPHTTNEKLFF. The CDR3 bases are TGTGCCAGCAGCCCCCATACAACTAATGAAAAACTGTTTTTT.

V usage is TRBV7-2 and J usage is TRBJ1-1; tentative D call: TRBD1 (6 bases). Germline lookup yields CDR1 SGHTA and CDR2 FQGNSA. V lost 1 base, J lost 1 base, and 10 bases lay in between. The CDR3 is made up of 15 amino acids. The CDR3 DNA reads TGTGCCAGCAGCTTAGTTGGCAGGGGGAACACTGAAGCTTTCTTT. This codes for CASSLVGRGNTEAFF.

The V gene is TRBV6-9, the J gene TRBJ1-1, with D unresolved. This CDR3 spans 11 amino acids. The V and J ends lost 3 bases and 4 bases respectively, with 3 bases between them. Germline values: CDR1 MNHGY, CDR2 SVAAGI. CDR3 bases: TGTGCCAGCAGTTACCCCACTGAAGCTTTCTTT. Amino acids: CASSYPTEAFF.

The rearrangement joins TRBV5-4 to TRBJ2-2; D remains unclear. This CDR3 has 11 amino acids. Germline V gives CDR1 SGHNT, CDR2 YYREEE (reference sequence). The V end lost 2 bases, the J end lost 8 bases, and 4 bases lay between the germline ends. The CDR3 nucleotides are TGTGCCAGCAGCTTTGGAGGGGAGCTGTTTTTT. Translating gives CASSFGGELFF.

The CDR3: CASSVDPSGPGNIQYF. The CDR3 DNA follows: TGTGCCAGCAGCGTAGACCCCAGCGGCCCCGGAAACATTCAGTACTTC. The V and J genes are TRBV9 and TRBJ2-4; D perhaps matches TRBD2 (5 bases). Germline V gene sequence: CDR1 SGDLS, CDR2 YYNGEE. Trimming removed 0 bases at V and 6 bases at J, with 16 bases between. The CDR3 length is 16 residues.

This clone turned up a few times. The chain combines TRBV9 with TRBJ2-2; TRBD2 aligns across 9 bases. J lost 4 bases, V lost 0 bases, and 7 bases had no gene match. Germline-derived CDR1 and CDR2 are SGDLS and YYNGEE. This CDR3 comprises 17 residues. Written as DNA, the CDR3 is TGTGCCAGCAGCGTAGGCGGCGGGAGGGAGGGCACCGGGGAGCTGTTTTTT. Protein: CASSVGGGREGTGELFF.

V is TRBV4-1 and J is TRBJ1-1; 7 bases map to TRBD1. J gave up 1 base and V 5 bases, and 10 bases lay outside the gene matches. The CDR3 is 16 residues long. Per the germline V gene, CDR1 is MGHRA and CDR2 is YSYEKL. The CDR3 protein is CASSTRQGAGNTEAFF. The CDR3 DNA reads as TGCGCCAGCAGCACACGACAGGGTGCGGGGAACACTGAAGCTTTCTTT.

Here the CDR3 reads CASRALQGLYGYTF. Written as DNA, the CDR3 is TGTGCCAGCAGGGCACTACAGGGGCTCTATGGCTACACCTTC. The chain recombines TRBV28 with TRBJ1-2; 7 nucleotides match TRBD1. V lost 6 bases, J lost 4 bases, and 8 bases stayed unmatched. The CDR3 is 14 residues long. In germline, CDR1 is MDHEN, CDR2 SYDVKM.

This rearrangement joins TRBV7-8 to TRBJ2-7; 13 nucleotides line up with TRBD2. V shed 2 bases, J shed 3 bases, and the junction held 13 bases outside the gene matches. In germline, CDR1 is SGHVS, CDR2 FQNEAQ. This CDR3 contains 19 residues. CDR3 DNA sequence: TGTGCCAGCAGCTTATCCTGGACTAGCGGGAGTGCGTTCGGCTACGAGCAGTACTTC. Amino acid sequence: CASSLSWTSGSAFGYEQYF.

The chain is built from TRBV7-2 and TRBJ2-5; no definite D call. Per the germline V gene, CDR1 is SGHTA and CDR2 is FQGNSA. With 5 bases removed from V and 3 bases from J, the gap between germline ends came to 13 bases. The CDR3 contains 14 residues. The CDR3 sequence is CASSPPTRKETQYF. The CDR3 DNA follows: TGTGCCAGCAGCCCACCGACAAGGAAAGAGACCCAGTACTTC. The variable domain in full, completed from reference TRBV7-2 and TRBJ2-5, reads GAGVSQSPSNKVTEKGKDVELRCDPISGHTALYWYRQSLGQGLEFLIYFQGNSAPDKSGLPSDRFSAERTGGSVSTLTIQRTQQEDSAVYLCASSPPTRKETQYFGPGTRLLVL.

Only a few counts were recorded for this clone. V gene TRBV7-2 combines with J gene TRBJ1-5, with TRBD1 matching 7 bases. J gave up 6 bases and V 0 bases, and 5 bases lay outside the gene matches. There are 15 residues in the CDR3. The germline CDR1 and CDR2 sequences are SGHTA and FQGNSA. In DNA form, the CDR3 reads TGTGCCAGCAGCTTAGCAGGGGGCGCGGGTCAGCCCCAGCATTTT. Translation: CASSLAGGAGQPQHF.

This chain links TRBV19 with TRBJ1-3, with unresolved D. CDR3 size: 16 residues. Trimming removed 5 bases from V and 0 bases from J, with 14 bases in between. Per germline, CDR1 LNHDA and CDR2 SQIVND (reference sequence). The DNA of the CDR3 is TGTGCCAGTAGTTGGACTAACGGCCACTCTGGAAACACCATATATTTT. As protein: CASSWTNGHSGNTIYF.

The chain couples TRBV7-9 to TRBJ1-2, with 7 bases identical to TRBD1. V was pared by 0 bases and J by 7 bases, with 5 bases of the junction left unmatched. Germline CDR1 and CDR2: SEHNR and FQNEAQ (reference sequence). The CDR3 spans 14 residues. The CDR3 sequence is CASSLAGTATGYTF. CDR3 coding DNA: TGTGCCAGCAGCTTAGCGGGGACAGCAACTGGCTACACCTTC.

The chain employs TRBV7-9 and TRBJ1-4, with D possibly matching TRBD1 (6 bases). This CDR3 is built from 14 residues. The germline gives CDR1 SEHNR, CDR2 FQNEAQ (reference sequence). Trimming stripped 0 bases from V and 4 bases from J, with 6 bases between. As DNA, the CDR3 is TGTGCCAGCAGCTTAGCACAGGGTAATGAAAAACTGTTTTTT. This sequence encodes CASSLAQGNEKLFF.